One T cell receptor (beta chain) is described in this entry. Its cognate antigen is unknown. This record comes from a study of shared clonotypes between healthy human individuals. At the level of the study: A donor's plate count was three for CD4 naive and three for CD4 memory; CD8 naive had two and CD8 memory one.

General study points: The sole specimen, blood, was sampled, and tissue repertoires likely differ.

Profiling relied on immunoSEQ multiplex PCR, and the TCRdb table lists in-frame clones only, not all of them. The table has approximately 530,000 clones, 90% to 96% seen once. The germline V and J ends were trimmed by 7 bases and 6 bases, with 21 bases remaining between them. The CDR3 spans 15 residues. Per germline, CDR1 WNHNN and CDR2 SYGVQD (reference sequence). Every one of the donors was a Caucasian adult that lived in Nashville, Tennessee. CD4+ cell separation produced CD45RA+ naive and CD45RA-negative memory subsets. The sample comprised naive CD4+ T cells sorted from blood. Subset described: CD45RA+ positively selected. The chain joins TRBV10-1 to TRBJ1-1; D may be TRBD1 (6 bases). The origin of this receptor is a woman in her 30s in good health. The CDR3 reads CASTENGTPRPEAFF. The CDR3 DNA sequence: TGCGCCAGCACCGAGAACGGGACACCTCGCCCTGAAGCTTTCTTT.